The 27 T cell receptor beta chains presented below share a single source sample, sequenced in a study of cytomegalovirus exposure and HLA in healthy donors. Measured with immunoSEQ multiplex PCR; TCRdb has only the in-frame clones, and not every one. The sample shows approximately 200,000 clones, 70% to 90% of them seen only once. Input material: PBMCs. The receptors originated from a woman aged 18-35 years in good health and CMV-seronegative.

The V and J genes are TRBV29-1 and TRBJ1-4; D is uncertain. V lost 4 bases, J lost 8 bases, and 8 bases lay in between. The germline CDR1 and CDR2 sequences are SQVTM and ANQGSEA. The CDR3 consists of 11 residues. The CDR3 loop is CSVVWREKLFF. In DNA form, the CDR3 reads TGCAGCGTTGTGTGGCGGGAAAAACTGTTTTTT.

The chain links TRBV5-1 to TRBJ1-2; D is perhaps TRBD1 (6 bases). The CDR3 spans 16 residues. The V gene lost 7 bases and the J gene lost 3 bases, with 22 bases spanning the gap. Germline CDR1 SGHRS, CDR2 YFSETQ. CDR3 DNA: TGCGCCAGCCGTACCTCGCCCGGGGGGGGCTACTATGGCTACACCTTC. The encoded protein is CASRTSPGGGYYGYTF.

V gene TRBV7-9 combines with J gene TRBJ2-7, with TRBD1 matching 10 bases. This CDR3 spans 12 amino acids. The J segment lost 3 bases and the V segment lost 8 bases, leaving 1 base of the junction unmatched. CDR1 SEHNR and CDR2 FQNEAQ come from the germline V gene (reference sequence). Written as DNA, the CDR3 is TGTGCCAGCGGGACAGGGGACTACGAGCAGTACTTC. As protein: CASGTGDYEQYF.

This clone has at least ten counts. V gene TRBV6-6 combines with J gene TRBJ2-7, with D unclear. The CDR3 totals 13 residues. Trimming removed 3 bases from V and 6 bases from J, with 12 bases in between. CDR1 and CDR2 (germline): MNHNY, SVGAGI (reference sequence). The CDR3 protein is CASSYGEASEQYF. The CDR3 bases are TGTGCCAGCAGTTATGGTGAGGCGAGCGAGCAGTACTTC.

This clone was recorded only once. The genes are TRBV10-3 and TRBJ2-2; D uncertain. The CDR3 has 14 residues. Germline V gene sequence: CDR1 ENHRY, CDR2 SYGVKD. The V gene lost 1 base and the J gene lost 6 bases, with 9 bases spanning the gap. CDR3 amino acids: CAISEYVAPGELFF. The DNA for the CDR3 is TGTGCCATCAGTGAGTATGTGGCCCCCGGGGAGCTGTTTTTT.

This clone has more than one count but fewer than ten. The gene calls are TRBV4-1 and TRBJ1-2; possibly TRBD1 for D (6 bases). The CDR3 runs 16 residues. Germline V gene lookup returns CDR1 MGHRA and CDR2 YSYEKL. Trimming stripped 0 bases from V and 4 bases from J, with 15 bases between. The CDR3: CASSQETGNIVYGYTF. The DNA for the CDR3 is TGCGCCAGCAGCCAAGAAACAGGGAATATCGTCTATGGCTACACCTTC.

This chain joins TRBV6-5 and TRBJ1-2, with 9 bases matching TRBD1. The V and J ends lost 5 bases and 4 bases, in that order; junction bases with no gene match: 8. Germline values: CDR1 MNHEY, CDR2 SVGAGI. The CDR3 totals 15 residues. CDR3 nucleotides: TGTGCCAGCAGTGTTTCGGGACAGGGAACCTATGGCTACACCTTC. It translates to CASSVSGQGTYGYTF.

The chain couples TRBV30 to TRBJ2-4; 7 bases fit TRBD1. The CDR3 totals 15 residues. Germline trimming cut 2 bases from V and 3 bases from J; bases unmatched to any gene: 7. From germline, CDR1 is GTSNPN and CDR2 SVGIG (reference sequence). The CDR3 protein is CAWSPEQGFKNIQYF. As DNA, the CDR3 is TGTGCCTGGAGTCCCGAACAGGGGTTCAAAAACATTCAGTACTTC. Using reference TRBV30 and TRBJ2-4 for the parts outside the CDR3, the full variable domain is SQTIHQWPATLVQPVGSPLSLECTVEGTSNPNLYWYRQAAGRGLQLLFYSVGIGQISSEVPQNLSASRPQDRQFILSSKKLLLSDSGFYLCAWSPEQGFKNIQYFGAGTRLSVL.

The chain is built from TRBV19 and TRBJ2-5; 14 bases align to TRBD2. The CDR3 sequence is 15 residues long. In germline, CDR1 is LNHDA, CDR2 SQIVND (reference sequence). J was trimmed by 4 bases and V by 3 bases; bases with no gene match: 1. As DNA, the CDR3 is TGTGCCAGTAGTATTGGGACTAGCGGGAGAGAGACCCAGTACTTC. As protein: CASSIGTSGRETQYF.

V is TRBV29-1 and J is TRBJ1-1; no clear D. The CDR3 totals 12 residues. V shed 2 bases and J shed 1 base, with 5 bases lying between them. Germline V gene data show CDR1 as SQVTM and CDR2 as ANQGSEA. In DNA form, the CDR3 reads TGCAGCGTTGAATTTCAGAACACTGAAGCTTTCTTT. Encoded protein: CSVEFQNTEAFF. Full variable domain (rest looked up from reference TRBV29-1 and TRBJ1-1): SAVISQKPSRDICQRGTSLTIQCQVDSQVTMMFWYRQQPGQSLTLIATANQGSEATYESGFVIDKFPISRPNLTFSTLTVSNMSPEDSSIYLCSVEFQNTEAFFGQGTRLTVV.

J is TRBJ2-1 and V is TRBV6-1; 7 nucleotides match TRBD2. The CDR3 runs 14 residues. V trimming: 9 bases; J trimming: 7 bases; junction bases outside the gene matches: 12. The germline gives CDR1 MNHNS, CDR2 SASEGT. The CDR3 DNA sequence: TGTGCCAGTTCTCCTGGCGGGAGCGGGAATGAGCAGTTCTTC. It specifies CASSPGGSGNEQFF.

This clone came up a few times. The rearrangement links TRBV6-5 to TRBJ1-5, with 9 bases that match TRBD1. V shed 0 bases and J 6 bases; nucleotides not matched to a gene: 3. The CDR3 runs to 15 residues. CDR1 is MNHEY and CDR2 is SVGAGI in the germline V gene. The CDR3 DNA is TGTGCCAGCAGTTACTCGGGGACAGGGATTCAGCCCCAGCATTTT. The encoded protein is CASSYSGTGIQPQHF.

The chain combines TRBV7-6 with TRBJ2-3; D not certain. Trimming took 4 bases from V and 4 from J, leaving 18 bases between them. The CDR3 consists of 16 residues. From germline, CDR1 is SGHVS and CDR2 FNYEAQ. For the CDR3, the DNA is TGTGCCAGCAGCTCCGTAGTTGGTGGTATCGCAGATACGCAGTATTTT. Translating it yields CASSSVVGGIADTQYF.

This CDR3 is CASSLMRTRNNEQFF. The DNA of the CDR3 is TGTGCCAGCAGCTTAATGAGGACTCGTAACAATGAGCAGTTCTTC. The rearrangement links TRBV7-3 to TRBJ2-1; maybe TRBD2 (5 bases). The ends were cut back, 1 base at V and 5 bases at J, with 12 bases in the middle. CDR3 length: 15 amino acids. CDR1 is SGHTA and CDR2 is FQGTGA in the germline V gene. The full variable domain, completed using reference TRBV7-3 and TRBJ2-1, is GAGVSQTPSNKVTEKGKYVELRCDPISGHTALYWYRQSLGQGPEFLIYFQGTGAADDSGLPNDRFFAVRPEGSVSTLKIQRTERGDSAVYLCASSLMRTRNNEQFFGPGTRLTVL.

This chain joins TRBV28 and TRBJ2-2; the D gene is possibly TRBD1 (6 bases). V was clipped by 7 bases and J by 6 bases, with 12 bases between them. The CDR3 spans 13 residues. Germline values: CDR1 MDHEN, CDR2 SYDVKM. DNA of the CDR3: TGTGCCAGCAACGAGAACAGGGCCGGGGAGCTGTTTTTT. Protein product: CASNENRAGELFF.

The chain has TRBV11-2 and TRBJ2-3, with 9 bases that match TRBD2. Germline assignment: CDR1 SGHAT and CDR2 FQNNGV. The CDR3 sequence is 14 residues long. Germline trimming cut 7 bases from V and 2 bases from J; bases unmatched to any gene: 4. CDR3 loop: CASTTSGSTDTQYF. The CDR3 DNA follows: TGTGCCAGCACAACTAGCGGGTCCACAGATACGCAGTATTTT.

This clone has a handful of counts. This chain uses TRBV28 with TRBJ2-7; a possible D gene is TRBD2 (5 bases). This CDR3 is built from 13 residues. Per the germline V gene, CDR1 is MDHEN and CDR2 is SYDVKM. V was trimmed by 7 bases and J by 3 bases, leaving 13 bases between them. The CDR3 loop reads CASNPGRYYEQYF. CDR3 sequence (DNA): TGTGCCAGCAACCCGGGAAGGTACTACGAGCAGTACTTC.

The chain carries TRBV2 and TRBJ2-2; weak D call: TRBD1 (6 bases). The CDR3 spans 14 residues. The V end lost 8 bases, the J end lost 8 bases, and 18 bases lay between the germline ends. Germline CDR1 and CDR2: SNHLY and FYNNEI. In DNA form, the CDR3 reads TGTGCCAGCTGGCAGGGAAGGGGGATGGGGGAGCTGTTTTTT. Protein: CASWQGRGMGELFF.

This chain uses TRBV4-2 with TRBJ2-7; TRBD1 matches at 9 bases. The CDR3 loop spans 15 amino acids. The trim removed 5 bases at V and 5 bases at J, leaving 10 bases unmatched. The germline CDR1 and CDR2 sequences are LGHNA and YNFKEQ. In DNA form, the CDR3 reads TGTGCCAGCAGCACCCGGGACAGGGTTAACGACGAGCAGTACTTC. Protein sequence: CASSTRDRVNDEQYF.

The chain combines TRBV5-6 with TRBJ2-3, with 7 positions matching TRBD2. Unmatched junction bases numbered 9, after V lost 3 bases and J lost 8 bases. This CDR3 is 14 amino acids long. The germline V gene encodes CDR1 SGHDT and CDR2 YYEEEE. CDR3 region: CASSSGLDVFTQYF. In DNA form, the CDR3 reads TGTGCCAGCAGCTCCGGACTAGATGTATTTACGCAGTATTTT.

The chain links TRBV4-1 to TRBJ2-3, with D possibly being TRBD2 (5 bases). The CDR3 contains 15 residues. Between the trimmed V and J ends, which lost 2 bases and 2 bases, there was a span of 11 bases. CDR1 MGHRA and CDR2 YSYEKL come from the germline V gene. The CDR3 protein is CASSQWRVPTDTQYF. The CDR3 DNA follows: TGCGCCAGCAGCCAATGGCGGGTTCCCACAGATACGCAGTATTTT.

The V gene is TRBV19, the J gene TRBJ2-7, with TRBD1 matching 8 bases. The trim removed 3 bases at V and 5 bases at J, leaving 21 bases unmatched. CDR3 length: 19 residues. From germline, CDR1 is LNHDA and CDR2 SQIVND (reference sequence). For the CDR3, the DNA is TGTGCCAGTAGTATCCGCCTAACCCCCGGGACAGGTCTTCGGGACGAGCAGTACTTC. Amino acids: CASSIRLTPGTGLRDEQYF.

V and J are TRBV5-1 and TRBJ2-6; D unclear. The V end lost 0 bases, the J end lost 3 bases, and 7 bases lay between the germline ends. This CDR3 contains 15 residues. Germline values: CDR1 SGHRS, CDR2 YFSETQ. This CDR3 reads CASSLAPGGANVLTF. Here the CDR3 DNA reads TGCGCCAGCAGCTTGGCTCCCGGTGGGGCCAACGTCCTGACTTTC.

V usage is TRBV5-4 and J usage is TRBJ2-1; the match to TRBD2 covers 7 bases. After removal of 2 bases from V and 4 bases from J, the junction contained 3 bases not matched to a gene. Germline V gene lookup returns CDR1 SGHNT and CDR2 YYREEE (reference sequence). The CDR3 extends over 14 amino acids. The CDR3 nucleotides are TGTGCCAGCAGCTTTGACGGGAGGTACAATGAGCAGTTCTTC. Translated, it gives CASSFDGRYNEQFF.

The CDR3 loop is CASSLSSGEETQYF. The CDR3, as DNA: TGTGCCAGCAGTTTATCTTCGGGGGAAGAGACCCAGTACTTC. The chain joins TRBV28 to TRBJ2-5; possible D gene TRBD2, 6 bases. CDR3 length equals 14 residues. Germline V CDR1 and CDR2: MDHEN, SYDVKM. Trimming removed 1 base at V and 3 bases at J, with 9 bases between.

The rearrangement links TRBV6-5 to TRBJ2-7; the match to TRBD2 covers 13 bases. CDR1 is MNHEY and CDR2 is SVGAGI in the germline V gene. CDR3 length equals 15 residues. V lost 5 bases and J lost 6; bases outside the gene matches: 7. CDR3 in DNA: TGTGCCAGCAGTAAGGGACTAGCGGGAAGCAGCGAGCAGTACTTC. This codes for CASSKGLAGSSEQYF.

The chain couples TRBV5-4 to TRBJ2-2, with D hard to call. Trimming took 2 bases from V and 4 from J, leaving 3 bases between them. The CDR3 has 12 residues. CDR1 SGHNT and CDR2 YYREEE come from the germline V gene (reference sequence). This CDR3 reads CASSFGTGELFF. CDR3 coding DNA: TGTGCCAGCAGCTTCGGCACCGGGGAGCTGTTTTTT.